A single sample is the source of the 17 T cell receptor beta chains below, sequenced in a study of T cell responses to AZD1222 COVID-19 vaccine. Method: immunoSEQ multiplex PCR; TCRdb's copy keeps in-frame clones and lacks some. The data show 150,000 to 200,000 clones, with approximately 92% seen just once and roughly a tenth held by the top ten. Sequencing was performed on peripheral blood, taken on day 0 of AZD1222 vaccination. These receptors were obtained from an adult in good health.

This clone was found once. This rearrangement joins TRBV6-1 to TRBJ2-7, with D uncertain. Germline loops: CDR1 MNHNS, CDR2 SASEGT. CDR3 length: 13 amino acids. V dropped 2 bases and J dropped 4 bases, with 9 bases sitting between them. The CDR3 is CASSERQRYEQYV. DNA for the CDR3: TGTGCCAGCAGTGAAAGGCAACGATACGAGCAGTACGTC.

The chain has TRBV7-6 and TRBJ1-3, with D tentatively TRBD1 (5 bases). V shed 0 bases and J shed 2 bases, with 8 bases lying between them. The CDR3 runs to 15 residues. Germline V gene sequence: CDR1 SGHVS, CDR2 FNYEAQ. This chain's CDR3 is CASSLAIGAGNTIYF. For the CDR3, the DNA is TGTGCCAGCAGCTTAGCGATAGGGGCTGGAAACACCATATATTTT.

This clone was counted a single time. This chain uses TRBV13 with TRBJ2-5; no clear D. The CDR3 has 12 amino acids. V lost 3 bases and J 5 bases, leaving 7 bases between the germline ends. CDR1 is PRHDT, CDR2 FYEKMQ, per germline (reference sequence). The CDR3 here is CASSLSEETQYF. Here the CDR3 DNA reads TGTGCCAGCAGCTTGTCTGAGGAGACCCAGTACTTC.

This clone occurred once. The chain joins TRBV2 to TRBJ1-1, with D possibly being TRBD1 (5 bases). Trimming shortened V by 6 bases and J by 6 bases, and 11 bases separated the two germline ends. Germline values: CDR1 SNHLY, CDR2 FYNNEI. This CDR3 region has 12 residues. This CDR3 is CASRPGTAEAFF. In DNA form, the CDR3 reads TGTGCCAGCAGACCCGGGACGGCTGAAGCTTTCTTT.

The CDR3 region is CASSLGQGRIGGYTF. As DNA, the CDR3 is TGTGCCAGCAGCCTAGGACAGGGCCGAATTGGGGGCTACACCTTC. The chain links TRBV7-2 to TRBJ1-2, with 8 bases aligning to TRBD1. V lost 5 bases, J lost 8 bases, and 13 bases stayed unmatched. Germline CDR1 reads SGHTA; CDR2 reads FQGNSA. The length of the CDR3 is 15 residues.

V and J are TRBV24-1 and TRBJ2-2, with D uncertain. Trimming took 9 bases from V and 1 from J, leaving 8 bases between them. Germline lookup yields CDR1 KGHDR and CDR2 SFDVKD. The CDR3 has 13 amino acids. DNA of the CDR3: TGTGCCACCCAAAGACAGAACACCGGGGAGCTGTTTTTT. Protein: CATQRQNTGELFF.

The chain couples TRBV25-1 to TRBJ2-6, with D maybe TRBD1 (6 bases). The CDR3 is 18 amino acids. Looked up from germline, CDR1 is MGHDK and CDR2 is SYGVNS. Trimming removed 1 base at V and 0 bases at J, with 13 bases between. CDR3 sequence: CASSEWTAGGSGANVLTF. In DNA form, the CDR3 reads TGTGCCAGCAGTGAATGGACAGCCGGAGGCTCTGGGGCCAACGTCCTGACTTTC.

This clone has just one count. The gene calls are TRBV4-3 and TRBJ1-2; no clear D. The V gene's germline CDR1 is LGHNA and CDR2 YSLEER. Trimming left V 0 bases short and J 8 bases short, with 13 bases between. This CDR3 has 14 amino acids. The CDR3 loop reads CASSQDTRKEGYTF. In nucleotides, the CDR3 is TGCGCCAGCAGCCAAGATACCCGGAAGGAAGGCTACACCTTC.

The gene calls are TRBV9 and TRBJ1-2; 9 bases fit TRBD1. This CDR3 contains 15 residues. Germline V gene data show CDR1 as SGDLS and CDR2 as YYNGEE. V lost 0 bases to trimming and J lost 3 bases; unmatched junction nucleotides: 3. The CDR3 bases are TGTGCCAGCAGCGTAGGGACAGGGGAACACTATGGCTACACCTTC. Amino acids: CASSVGTGEHYGYTF.

The chain has TRBV19 and TRBJ1-1, with a weak D call TRBD1 (5 bases). Germline V lookup: CDR1 LNHDA, CDR2 SQIVND (reference sequence). V was shortened by 6 bases and J by 5 bases, with 13 bases between the two germline ends. The CDR3 loop spans 13 amino acids. CDR3 loop: CASSPREGTEAFF. CDR3 nucleotide sequence: TGTGCCAGTAGCCCCAGAGAGGGGACTGAAGCTTTCTTT.

This clone showed up many times. CDR3 sequence reads: CASSTSGGSSYEQYV. CDR3 in DNA: TGTGCCAGCTCAACTTCAGGGGGCAGCTCCTACGAGCAGTACGTC. This chain connects TRBV6-5 to TRBJ2-7; 8 positions agree with TRBD1. This CDR3 is 15 amino acids long. Germline V gene sequence: CDR1 MNHEY, CDR2 SVGAGI. V dropped 8 bases and J dropped 0; count of bases not matched to a gene: 9.

The chain links TRBV4-1 to TRBJ1-1, with 10 positions matching TRBD1. Germline assignment: CDR1 MGHRA and CDR2 YSYEKL. Trimming cost V 5 bases and J 6 bases; bases outside gene matches: 18. The CDR3 length is 18 residues. CDR3 DNA: TGCGCCAGCAGCGGTAGACAGGGGGCGCGGTCCCTAACCCCTGAAGCTTTCTTT. As protein: CASSGRQGARSLTPEAFF.

The rearrangement uses TRBV18 and TRBJ1-2; D is unresolved. The ends were cut back, 0 bases at V and 8 bases at J, with 16 bases in the middle. Germline V gene lookup returns CDR1 KGHSH and CDR2 LQKENI. The CDR3 extends over 15 amino acids. The CDR3 spells CASSPPEGRSGGYTF. In DNA form, the CDR3 reads TGTGCCAGCTCACCACCTGAAGGGAGGTCGGGAGGCTACACCTTC.

This clone appeared once. This chain links TRBV12-3 or TRBV12-4 with TRBJ1-2; the D is unclear. Trimming took off 0 bases at V and 2 bases at J, with 4 bases between the two ends. The CDR3 runs 13 residues. Here the CDR3 reads CASSLATNYGYTF. The CDR3 coding sequence is TGTGCCAGCAGTTTAGCCACGAACTATGGCTACACCTTC.

In its sample, this clone was seen once. J is TRBJ1-1 and V is TRBV4-1, with D hard to call. This CDR3 comprises 16 residues. Germline CDR1 is MGHRA and CDR2 is YSYEKL. Trimming removed 3 bases from V and 5 bases from J, with 19 bases in between. In DNA form, the CDR3 reads TGCGCCAGCAGCCAGCGAACTCTGGACCGAGGGACTGAAGCTTTCTTT. It specifies CASSQRTLDRGTEAFF.

Remarks on this clone: A read error may produce the germline difference seen at one junction end. This chain connects TRBV7-7 to TRBJ2-3, with 10 bases identical to TRBD1. This CDR3 has 18 residues. The germline CDR1 and CDR2 sequences are SSHAT and FNYEAQ (reference sequence). CDR3 sequence: CASSFGTGDPRSTDTQYF. The CDR3 coding sequence is TGTGCTAGCAGCTTCGGGACAGGGGACCCGCGGAGCACAGATACGCAGTATTTT.

The chain employs TRBV5-1 and TRBJ2-1, with D perhaps given as TRBD1 or TRBD2 (6 bases each). Per the germline V gene, CDR1 is SGHRS and CDR2 is YFSETQ. The CDR3 runs to 15 residues. Between the trimmed V and J ends, which lost 0 bases and 8 bases, there was a span of 15 bases. CDR3 sequence reads: CASSLGGTGGDEQFF. The CDR3 DNA sequence: TGCGCCAGCAGCTTGGGCGGGACCGGGGGCGATGAGCAGTTCTTC.